This T cell receptor beta chain came from a study of lymphopenia after photon versus proton radiotherapy. Notes on this clone: What it binds is unknown.

Germline trimming cut 4 bases from V and 8 bases from J; bases unmatched to any gene: 8. The CDR3 loop spans 14 amino acids. CDR1 is LNHDA and CDR2 is SQIVND in the germline V gene (reference sequence). Repertoires were generated with immunoSEQ multiplex PCR, while TCRdb's copy carries only in-frame clones and drops some. The profile shows some 20,000 clones, about 83% of them singletons. Study results and caveats: Relative stability marked proton patients; photon patients lost diversity and naive cells.

V usage is TRBV19 and J usage is TRBJ1-2; 9 bases agree with TRBD1. The source is a woman in her forties or fifties with pancreatic cancer. The material was peripheral blood, obtained from a patient treated with photon-based radiotherapy. CDR3 sequence (DNA): TGTGCCAGTAGTACCCTGACAGGGGGTGACGGCTACACCTTC. As protein: CASSTLTGGDGYTF.